A single TCR beta chain is shown here with its context. The target antigen is unknown. Germline CDR1 reads LNHDA; CDR2 reads SQIVND (reference sequence). The length of the CDR3 is 14 residues. V was cut by 7 bases and J by 2 bases, with 11 bases left in between. These data originate in a study of cytomegalovirus exposure and HLA in healthy donors. PCR amplification relied on 60 Vbeta primers (plus 13 Jbeta primers). The repertoire was sequenced with immunoSEQ multiplex PCR; TCRdb's copy has only in-frame clones and lacks some. This table has approximately 190,000 clones, more than 65% appearing once. Study observations and caveats: In vitro, three CMV-associated chains proved specific for CMV antigens. The listing of 150 to 200 TCR beta chains classed them as cytomegalovirus-associated.

The J gene is TRBJ2-2, the V gene TRBV19; D is possibly TRBD2 (6 bases). This receptor was taken from a woman aged 30 to 39 in good health and CMV-seropositive. The specimen sequenced was PBMCs. The CDR3 spells CASIPGLNTGELFF. CDR3 DNA sequence: TGTGCCAGTATTCCGGGACTCAACACCGGGGAGCTGTTTTTT.